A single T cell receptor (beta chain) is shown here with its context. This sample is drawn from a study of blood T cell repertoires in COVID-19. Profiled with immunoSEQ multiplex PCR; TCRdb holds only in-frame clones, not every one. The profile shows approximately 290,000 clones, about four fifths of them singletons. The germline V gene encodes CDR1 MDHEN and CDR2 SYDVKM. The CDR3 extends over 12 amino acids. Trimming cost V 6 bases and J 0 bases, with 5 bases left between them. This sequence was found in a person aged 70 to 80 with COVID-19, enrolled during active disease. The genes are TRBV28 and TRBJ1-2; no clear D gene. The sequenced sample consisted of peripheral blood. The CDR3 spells CASSGANYGYTF. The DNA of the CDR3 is TGTGCCAGCAGCGGGGCTAACTATGGCTACACCTTC.